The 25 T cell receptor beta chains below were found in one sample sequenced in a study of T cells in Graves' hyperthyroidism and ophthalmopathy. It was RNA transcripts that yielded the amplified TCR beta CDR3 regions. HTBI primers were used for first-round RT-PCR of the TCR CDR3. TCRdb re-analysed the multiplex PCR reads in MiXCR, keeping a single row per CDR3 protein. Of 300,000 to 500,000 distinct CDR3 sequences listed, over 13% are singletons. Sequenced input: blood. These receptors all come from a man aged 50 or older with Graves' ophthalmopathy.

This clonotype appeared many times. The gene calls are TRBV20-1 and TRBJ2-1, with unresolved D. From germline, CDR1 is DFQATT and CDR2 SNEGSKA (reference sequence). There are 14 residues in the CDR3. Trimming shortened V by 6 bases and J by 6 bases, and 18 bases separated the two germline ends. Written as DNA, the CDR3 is TGCAGTGCCGACGCGCCGCGGTCCGTCAATGAGCAGTTCTTC. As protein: CSADAPRSVNEQFF.

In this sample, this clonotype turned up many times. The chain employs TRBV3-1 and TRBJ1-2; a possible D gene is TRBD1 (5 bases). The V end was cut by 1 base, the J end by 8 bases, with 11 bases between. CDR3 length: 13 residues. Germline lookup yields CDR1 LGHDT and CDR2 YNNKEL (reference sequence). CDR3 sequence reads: CASSQAQGWGYTF. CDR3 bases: TGTGCCAGCAGCCAAGCCCAGGGTTGGGGCTACACCTTC. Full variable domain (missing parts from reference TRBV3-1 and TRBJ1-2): DTAVSQTPKYLVTQMGNDKSIKCEQNLGHDTMYWYKQDSKKFLKIMFSYNNKELIINETVPNRFSPKSPDKAHLNLHINSLELGDSAVYFCASSQAQGWGYTFGSGTRLTVV.

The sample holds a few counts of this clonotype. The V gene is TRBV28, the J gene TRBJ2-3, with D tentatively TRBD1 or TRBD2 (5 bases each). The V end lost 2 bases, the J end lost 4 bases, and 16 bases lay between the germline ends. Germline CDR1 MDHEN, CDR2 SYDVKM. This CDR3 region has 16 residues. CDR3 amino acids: CASSLGLRGGADTQYF. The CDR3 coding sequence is TGTGCCAGCAGTTTAGGGTTGAGGGGTGGGGCAGATACGCAGTATTTT.

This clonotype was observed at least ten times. The CDR3 DNA reads TGTGCCAGCAGTAGACAAGGACAGGTGGGAAACGAGCAGTACTTC. It codes for CASSRQGQVGNEQYF. The rearrangement links TRBV27 to TRBJ2-7; TRBD1 aligns across 7 bases. Per germline, CDR1 MNHEY and CDR2 SMNVEV (reference sequence). The CDR3 has 15 residues. V was clipped by 5 bases and J by 5 bases; unmatched bases: 12.

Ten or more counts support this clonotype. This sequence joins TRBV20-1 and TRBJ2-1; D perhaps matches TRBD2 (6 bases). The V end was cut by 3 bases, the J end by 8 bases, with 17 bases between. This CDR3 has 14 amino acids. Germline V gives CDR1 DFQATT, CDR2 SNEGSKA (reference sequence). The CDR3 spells CSARIPTRFDEQFF. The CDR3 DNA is TGCAGTGCTAGGATCCCGACTAGATTCGATGAGCAGTTCTTC.

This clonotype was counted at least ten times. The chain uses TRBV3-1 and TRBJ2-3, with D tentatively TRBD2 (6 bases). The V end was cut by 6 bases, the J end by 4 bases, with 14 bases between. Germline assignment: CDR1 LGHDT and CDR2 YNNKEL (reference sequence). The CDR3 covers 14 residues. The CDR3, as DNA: TGTGCCAGCAGGGGCGGGAAGGTCGCAGATACGCAGTATTTT. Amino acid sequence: CASRGGKVADTQYF.

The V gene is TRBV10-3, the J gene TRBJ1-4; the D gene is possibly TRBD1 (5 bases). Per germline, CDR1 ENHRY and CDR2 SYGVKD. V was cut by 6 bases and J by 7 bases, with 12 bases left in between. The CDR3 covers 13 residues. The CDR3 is CAIRGRESEKLFF. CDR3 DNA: TGTGCCATCAGAGGCAGGGAGAGTGAAAAACTGTTTTTT.

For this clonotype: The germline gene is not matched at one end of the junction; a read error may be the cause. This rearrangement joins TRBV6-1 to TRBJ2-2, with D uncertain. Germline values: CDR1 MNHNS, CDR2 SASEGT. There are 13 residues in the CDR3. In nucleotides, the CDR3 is TGTGCCAGCAGTCGCACGGGCCGGTGGGAACTGTTTTTT. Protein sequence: CASSRTGRWELFF.

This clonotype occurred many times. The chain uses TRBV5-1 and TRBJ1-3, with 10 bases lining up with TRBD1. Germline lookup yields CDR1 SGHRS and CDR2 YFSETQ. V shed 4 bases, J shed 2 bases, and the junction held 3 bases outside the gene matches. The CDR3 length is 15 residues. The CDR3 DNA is TGCGCCAGCAGCCGGGACAGGGGACCTGGAAACACCATATATTTT. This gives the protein CASSRDRGPGNTIYF. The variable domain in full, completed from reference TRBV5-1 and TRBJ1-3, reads KAGVTQTPRYLIKTRGQQVTLSCSPISGHRSVSWYQQTPGQGLQFLFEYFSETQRNKGNFPGRFSGRQFSNSRSEMNVSTLELGDSALYLCASSRDRGPGNTIYFGEGSWLTVV.

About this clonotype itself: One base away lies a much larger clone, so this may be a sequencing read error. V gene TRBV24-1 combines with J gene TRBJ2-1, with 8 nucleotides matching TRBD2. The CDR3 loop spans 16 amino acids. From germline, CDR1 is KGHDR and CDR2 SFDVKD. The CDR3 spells CATSDLRGGNYNEPFF. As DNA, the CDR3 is TGTGCCACCAGTGATTTACGCGGGGGGAATTACAATGAGCCGTTCTTC.

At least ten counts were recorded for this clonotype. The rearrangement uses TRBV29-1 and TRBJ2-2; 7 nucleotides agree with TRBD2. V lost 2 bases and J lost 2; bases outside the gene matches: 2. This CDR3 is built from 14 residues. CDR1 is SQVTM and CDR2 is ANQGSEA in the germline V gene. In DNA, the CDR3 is TGCAGCGTTGAACGCGGGGGAAACACCGGGGAGCTGTTTTTT. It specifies CSVERGGNTGELFF.

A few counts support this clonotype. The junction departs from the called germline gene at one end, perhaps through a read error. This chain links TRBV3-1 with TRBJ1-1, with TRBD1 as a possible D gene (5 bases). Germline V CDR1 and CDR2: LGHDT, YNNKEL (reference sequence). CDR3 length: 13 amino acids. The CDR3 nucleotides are TGCGCCAGCAGTGAGGGGCTCGGGACTGAAGCTTTCTTT. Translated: CASSEGLGTEAFF.

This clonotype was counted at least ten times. CDR3 residues: CASSLEGSSYNEQFF. In nucleotides, the CDR3 is TGCGCCAGCAGCTTGGAGGGGAGCTCCTACAATGAGCAGTTCTTC. The chain uses TRBV5-1 and TRBJ2-1; D tentatively fits TRBD1 or TRBD2 (5 bases each). The CDR3 consists of 15 residues. CDR1 and CDR2 from the germline V gene are SGHRS and YFSETQ. The V and J ends lost 0 bases and 0 bases respectively, with 7 bases between them.

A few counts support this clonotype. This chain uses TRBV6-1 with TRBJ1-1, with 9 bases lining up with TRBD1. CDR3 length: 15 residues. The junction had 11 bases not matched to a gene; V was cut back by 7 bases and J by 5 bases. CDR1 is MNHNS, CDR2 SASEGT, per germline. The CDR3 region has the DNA TGTGCCAGCACTACAACCGGGACAGGGAAGACTGAAGCTTTCTTT. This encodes CASTTTGTGKTEAFF.

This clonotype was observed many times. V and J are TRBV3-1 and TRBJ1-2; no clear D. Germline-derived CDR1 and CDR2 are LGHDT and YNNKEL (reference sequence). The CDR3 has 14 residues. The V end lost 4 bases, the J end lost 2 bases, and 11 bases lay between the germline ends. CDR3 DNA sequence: TGTGCCAGCAGCCCAGGTGCAGGAAACTATGGCTACACCTTC. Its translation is CASSPGAGNYGYTF.

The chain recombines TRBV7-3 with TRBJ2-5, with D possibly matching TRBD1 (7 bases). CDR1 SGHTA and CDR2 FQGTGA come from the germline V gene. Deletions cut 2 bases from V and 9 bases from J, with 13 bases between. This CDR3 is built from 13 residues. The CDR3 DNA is TGTGCCAGCAGCTTAGTACAGGGGAGGCCCCAGTACTTC. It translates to CASSLVQGRPQYF. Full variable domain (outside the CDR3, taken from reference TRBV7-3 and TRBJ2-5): GAGVSQTPSNKVTEKGKYVELRCDPISGHTALYWYRQSLGQGPEFLIYFQGTGAADDSGLPNDRFFAVRPEGSVSTLKIQRTERGDSAVYLCASSLVQGRPQYFGPGTRLLVL.

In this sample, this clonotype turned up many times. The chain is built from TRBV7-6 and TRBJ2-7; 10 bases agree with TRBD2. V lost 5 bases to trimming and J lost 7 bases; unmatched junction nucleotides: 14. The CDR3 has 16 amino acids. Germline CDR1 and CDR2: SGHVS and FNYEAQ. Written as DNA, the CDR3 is TGTGCCAGCAGCCCAAGCGGCACTAGCGGGACCTTAGAGCAGTACTTC. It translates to CASSPSGTSGTLEQYF.

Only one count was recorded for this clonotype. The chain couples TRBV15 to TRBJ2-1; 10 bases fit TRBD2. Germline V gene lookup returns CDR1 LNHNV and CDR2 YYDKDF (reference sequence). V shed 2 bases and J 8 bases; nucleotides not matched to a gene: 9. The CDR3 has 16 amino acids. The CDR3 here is CATSRHSGRLGDEQFF. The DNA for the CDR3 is TGTGCCACCAGCAGACATAGCGGGAGGCTCGGGGATGAGCAGTTCTTC.

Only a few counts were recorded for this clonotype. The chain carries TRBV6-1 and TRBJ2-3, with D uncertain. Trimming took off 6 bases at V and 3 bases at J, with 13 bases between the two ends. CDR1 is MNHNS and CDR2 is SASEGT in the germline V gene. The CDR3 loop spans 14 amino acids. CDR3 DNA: TGTGCCAGCAGATTTGACTTTGCGACAGATACGCAGTATTTT. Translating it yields CASRFDFATDTQYF.

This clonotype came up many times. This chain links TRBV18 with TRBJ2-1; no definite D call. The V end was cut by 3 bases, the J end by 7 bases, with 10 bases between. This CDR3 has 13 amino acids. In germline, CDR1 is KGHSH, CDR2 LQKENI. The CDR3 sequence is CASSPPELNEQFF. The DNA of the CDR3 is TGTGCCAGCTCACCCCCGGAGTTAAATGAGCAGTTCTTC.

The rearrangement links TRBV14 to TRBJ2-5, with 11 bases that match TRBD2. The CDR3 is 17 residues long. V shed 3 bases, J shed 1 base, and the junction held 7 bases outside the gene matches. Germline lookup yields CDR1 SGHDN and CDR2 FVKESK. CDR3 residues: CASSQRRTSGFQETQYF. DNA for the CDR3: TGTGCCAGCAGCCAGCGAAGGACTAGCGGGTTCCAAGAGACCCAGTACTTC.

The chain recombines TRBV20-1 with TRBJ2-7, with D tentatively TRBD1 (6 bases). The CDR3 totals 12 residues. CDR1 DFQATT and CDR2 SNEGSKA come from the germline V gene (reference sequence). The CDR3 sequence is CTSPGQGDEQYF. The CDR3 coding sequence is TGCACTTCCCCGGGACAAGGGGACGAGCAGTACTTC.

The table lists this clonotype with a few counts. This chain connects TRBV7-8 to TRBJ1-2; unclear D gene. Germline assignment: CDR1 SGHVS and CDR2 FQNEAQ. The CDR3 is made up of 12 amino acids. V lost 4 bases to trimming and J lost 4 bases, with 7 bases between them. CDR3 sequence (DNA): TGTGCCAGCAGCTCAGTCCCCTATGGCTACACCTTC. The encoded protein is CASSSVPYGYTF. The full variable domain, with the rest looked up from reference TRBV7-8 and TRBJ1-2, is GAGVSQSPRYKVAKRGQDVALRCDPISGHVSLFWYQQALGQGPEFLTYFQNEAQLDKSGLPSDRFFAERPEGSVSTLKIQRTQQEDSAVYLCASSSVPYGYTFGSGTRLTVV.

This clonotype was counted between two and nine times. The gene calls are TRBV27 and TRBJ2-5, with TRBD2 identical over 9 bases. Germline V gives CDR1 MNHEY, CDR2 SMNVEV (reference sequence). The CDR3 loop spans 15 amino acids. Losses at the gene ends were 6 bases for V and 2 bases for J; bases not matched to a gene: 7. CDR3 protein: CASRGGLALQETQYF. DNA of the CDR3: TGTGCCAGCAGGGGCGGACTAGCGTTACAAGAGACCCAGTACTTC.

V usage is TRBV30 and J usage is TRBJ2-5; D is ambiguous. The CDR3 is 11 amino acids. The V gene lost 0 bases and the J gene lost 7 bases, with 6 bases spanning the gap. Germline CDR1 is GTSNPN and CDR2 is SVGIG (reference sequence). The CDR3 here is CAWSVLRTQYF. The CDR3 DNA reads TGTGCCTGGAGTGTACTTCGGACCCAGTACTTC.